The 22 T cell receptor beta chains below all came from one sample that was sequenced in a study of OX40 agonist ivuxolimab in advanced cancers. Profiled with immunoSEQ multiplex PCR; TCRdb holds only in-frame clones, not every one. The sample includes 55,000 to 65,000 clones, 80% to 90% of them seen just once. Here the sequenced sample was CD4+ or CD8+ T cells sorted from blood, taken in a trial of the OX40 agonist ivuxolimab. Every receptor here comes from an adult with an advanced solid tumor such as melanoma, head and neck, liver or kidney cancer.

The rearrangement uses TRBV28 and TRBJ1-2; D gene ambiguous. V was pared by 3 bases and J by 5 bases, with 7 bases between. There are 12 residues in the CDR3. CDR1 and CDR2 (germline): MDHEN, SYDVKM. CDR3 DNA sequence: TGTGCCAGCAGTTTGGCGGAATATGGCTACACCTTC. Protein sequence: CASSLAEYGYTF.

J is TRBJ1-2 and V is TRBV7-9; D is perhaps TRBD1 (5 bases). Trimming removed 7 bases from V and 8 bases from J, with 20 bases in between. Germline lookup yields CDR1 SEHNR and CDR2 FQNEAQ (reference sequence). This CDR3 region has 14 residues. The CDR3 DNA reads TGTGCCAGCACCCTAGCCGGGGCTCAGCGAGGCTACACCTTC. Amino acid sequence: CASTLAGAQRGYTF.

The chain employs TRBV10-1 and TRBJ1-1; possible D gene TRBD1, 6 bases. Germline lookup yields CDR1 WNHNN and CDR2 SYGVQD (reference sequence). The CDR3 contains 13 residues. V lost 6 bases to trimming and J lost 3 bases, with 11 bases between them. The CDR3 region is CASRKQGDTEAFF. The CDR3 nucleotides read TGCGCCAGCAGAAAACAGGGAGACACTGAAGCTTTCTTT.

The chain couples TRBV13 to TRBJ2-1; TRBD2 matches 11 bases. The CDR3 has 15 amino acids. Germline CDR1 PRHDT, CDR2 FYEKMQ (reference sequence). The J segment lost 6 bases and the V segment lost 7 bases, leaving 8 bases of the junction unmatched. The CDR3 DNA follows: TGTGCCAGCAACACCGGGACTAGCGGCTTCAATGAGCAGTTCTTC. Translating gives CASNTGTSGFNEQFF.

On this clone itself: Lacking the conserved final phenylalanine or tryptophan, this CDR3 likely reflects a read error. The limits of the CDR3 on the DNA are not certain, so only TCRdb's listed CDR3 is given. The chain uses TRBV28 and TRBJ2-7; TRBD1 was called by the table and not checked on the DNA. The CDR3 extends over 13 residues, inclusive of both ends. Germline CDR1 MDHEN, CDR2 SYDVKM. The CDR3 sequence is CASSLGGTGGFEI.

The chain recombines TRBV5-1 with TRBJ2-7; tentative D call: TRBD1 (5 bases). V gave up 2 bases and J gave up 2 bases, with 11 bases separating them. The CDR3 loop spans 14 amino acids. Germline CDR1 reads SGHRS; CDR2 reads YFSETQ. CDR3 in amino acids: CASSFKGSTYEQYF. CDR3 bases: TGCGCCAGCAGCTTTAAGGGGTCAACCTACGAGCAGTACTTC. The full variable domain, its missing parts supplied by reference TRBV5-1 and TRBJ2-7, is KAGVTQTPRYLIKTRGQQVTLSCSPISGHRSVSWYQQTPGQGLQFLFEYFSETQRNKGNFPGRFSGRQFSNSRSEMNVSTLELGDSALYLCASSFKGSTYEQYFGPGTRLTVT.

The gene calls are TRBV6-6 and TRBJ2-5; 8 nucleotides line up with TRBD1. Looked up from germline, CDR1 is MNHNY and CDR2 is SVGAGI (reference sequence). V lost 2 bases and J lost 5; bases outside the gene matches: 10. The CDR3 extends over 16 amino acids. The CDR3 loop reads CASSYARTGRRETQYF. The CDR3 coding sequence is TGTGCCAGCAGTTACGCGCGGACAGGGAGGCGGGAGACCCAGTACTTC.

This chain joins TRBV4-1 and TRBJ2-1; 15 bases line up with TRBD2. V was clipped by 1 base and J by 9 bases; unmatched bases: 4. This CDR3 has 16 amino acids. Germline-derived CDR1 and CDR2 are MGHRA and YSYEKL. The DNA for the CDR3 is TGCGCCAGCAGCCAAGCTGGACTAGCGGGAGGGACTGAGCAGTTCTTC. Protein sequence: CASSQAGLAGGTEQFF.

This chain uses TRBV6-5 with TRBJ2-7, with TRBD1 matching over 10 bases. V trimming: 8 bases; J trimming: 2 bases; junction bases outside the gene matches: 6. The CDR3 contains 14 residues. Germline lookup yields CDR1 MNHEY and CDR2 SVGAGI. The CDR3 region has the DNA TGTGCCAGCCGGGGGGACAGGGGACCCTACGAGCAGTACTTC. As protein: CASRGDRGPYEQYF.

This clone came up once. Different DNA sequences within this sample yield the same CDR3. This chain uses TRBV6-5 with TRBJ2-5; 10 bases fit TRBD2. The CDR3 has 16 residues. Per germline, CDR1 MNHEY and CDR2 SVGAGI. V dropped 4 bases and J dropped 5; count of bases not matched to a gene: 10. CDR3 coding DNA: TGTGCCAGCAGTTCCTCGGGACTAGCGAAAGAGGAGACCCAGTACTTC. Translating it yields CASSSSGLAKEETQYF.

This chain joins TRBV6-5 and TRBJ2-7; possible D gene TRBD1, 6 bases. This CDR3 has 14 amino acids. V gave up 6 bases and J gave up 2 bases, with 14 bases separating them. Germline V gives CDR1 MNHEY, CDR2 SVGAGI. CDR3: CASSSNRVPYEQYF. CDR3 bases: TGTGCCAGCAGCTCCAACAGGGTTCCCTACGAGCAGTACTTC.

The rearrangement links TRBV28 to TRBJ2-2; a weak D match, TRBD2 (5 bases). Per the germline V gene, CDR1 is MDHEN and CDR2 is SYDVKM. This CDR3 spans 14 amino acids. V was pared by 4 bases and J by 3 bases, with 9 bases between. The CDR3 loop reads CASSYLAHTGELFF. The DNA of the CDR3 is TGTGCCAGCAGTTATTTAGCGCACACCGGGGAGCTGTTTTTT.

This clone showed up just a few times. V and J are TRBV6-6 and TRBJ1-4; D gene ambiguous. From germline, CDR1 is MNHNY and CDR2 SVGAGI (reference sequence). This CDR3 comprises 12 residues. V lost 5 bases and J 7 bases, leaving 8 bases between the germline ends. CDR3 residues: CASSPGGEKLFF. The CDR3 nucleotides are TGTGCCAGCAGTCCAGGCGGTGAAAAACTGTTTTTT.

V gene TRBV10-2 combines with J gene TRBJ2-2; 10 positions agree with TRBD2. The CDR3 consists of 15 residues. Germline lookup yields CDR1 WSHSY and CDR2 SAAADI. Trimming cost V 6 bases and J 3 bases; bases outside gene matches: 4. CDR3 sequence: CASSRLAGYTGELFF. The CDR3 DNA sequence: TGCGCCAGCAGCCGACTAGCGGGTTACACCGGGGAGCTGTTTTTT.

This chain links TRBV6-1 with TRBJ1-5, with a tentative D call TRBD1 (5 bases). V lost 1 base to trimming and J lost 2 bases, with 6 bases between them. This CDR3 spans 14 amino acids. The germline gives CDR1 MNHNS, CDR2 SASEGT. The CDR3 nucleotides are TGTGCCAGCAGTGAAGGACAGCGCAATCAGCCCCAGCATTTT. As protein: CASSEGQRNQPQHF.

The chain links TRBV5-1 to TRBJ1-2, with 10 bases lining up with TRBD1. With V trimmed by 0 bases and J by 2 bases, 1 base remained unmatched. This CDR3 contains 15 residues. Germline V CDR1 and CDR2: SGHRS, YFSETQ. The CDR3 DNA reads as TGCGCCAGCAGCTTGGGGGGACAGGGGAACTATGGCTACACCTTC. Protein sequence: CASSLGGQGNYGYTF.

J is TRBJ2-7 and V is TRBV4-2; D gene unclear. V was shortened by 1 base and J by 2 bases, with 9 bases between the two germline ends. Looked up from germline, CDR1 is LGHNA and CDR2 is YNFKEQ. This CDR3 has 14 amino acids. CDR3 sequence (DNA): TGTGCCAGCAGCCAAGGATTAGGTACCTACGAGCAGTACTTC. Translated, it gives CASSQGLGTYEQYF.

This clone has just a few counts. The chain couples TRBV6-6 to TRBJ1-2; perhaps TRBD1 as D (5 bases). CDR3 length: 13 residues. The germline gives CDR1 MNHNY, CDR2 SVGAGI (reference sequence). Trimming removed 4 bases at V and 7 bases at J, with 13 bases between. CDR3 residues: CASSSDSKSGYTF. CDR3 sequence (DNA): TGTGCCAGCAGTTCCGACAGTAAGTCTGGCTACACCTTC.

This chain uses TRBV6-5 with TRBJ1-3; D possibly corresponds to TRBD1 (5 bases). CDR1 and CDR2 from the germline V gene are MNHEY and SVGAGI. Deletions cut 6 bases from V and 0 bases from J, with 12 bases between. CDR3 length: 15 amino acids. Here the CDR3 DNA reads TGTGCCAGCAGGGGGACGGCCGGCTCTGGAAACACCATATATTTT. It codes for CASRGTAGSGNTIYF.

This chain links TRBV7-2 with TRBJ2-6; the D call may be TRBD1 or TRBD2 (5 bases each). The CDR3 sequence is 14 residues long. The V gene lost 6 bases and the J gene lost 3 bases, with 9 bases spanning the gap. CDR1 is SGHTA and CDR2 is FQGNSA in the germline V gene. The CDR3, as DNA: TGTGCCAGCAGGAGAGGGGATGGGGCCAACGTCCTGACTTTC. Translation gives CASRRGDGANVLTF.

CDR3 DNA sequence: TGTGCCATCAGTGGGAATCTAGCCTCCTACAATGAGCAGTTCTTC. Its translation is CAISGNLASYNEQFF. The chain has TRBV10-3 and TRBJ2-1, with a tentative D call TRBD2 (5 bases). Trimming took 4 bases from V and 0 from J, leaving 10 bases between them. The CDR3 sequence is 15 residues long. The V gene's germline CDR1 is ENHRY and CDR2 SYGVKD.

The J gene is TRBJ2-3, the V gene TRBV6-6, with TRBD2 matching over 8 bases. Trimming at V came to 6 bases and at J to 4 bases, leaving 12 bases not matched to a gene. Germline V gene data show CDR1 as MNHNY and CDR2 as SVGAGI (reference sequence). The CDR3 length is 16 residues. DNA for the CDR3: TGTGCCAGCAGGGGGTTAGCGGGGCAGGTTGCAGATACGCAGTATTTT. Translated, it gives CASRGLAGQVADTQYF.